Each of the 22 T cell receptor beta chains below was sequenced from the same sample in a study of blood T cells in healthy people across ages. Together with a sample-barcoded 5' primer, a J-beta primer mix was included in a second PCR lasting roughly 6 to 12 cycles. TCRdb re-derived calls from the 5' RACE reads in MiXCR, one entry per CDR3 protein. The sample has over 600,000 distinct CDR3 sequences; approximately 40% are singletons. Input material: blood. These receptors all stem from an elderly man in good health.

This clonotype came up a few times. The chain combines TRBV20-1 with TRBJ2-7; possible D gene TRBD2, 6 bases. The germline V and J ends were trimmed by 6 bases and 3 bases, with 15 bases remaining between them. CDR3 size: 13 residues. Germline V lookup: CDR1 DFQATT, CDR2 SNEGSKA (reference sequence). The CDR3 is CSAPGLTHYEQYF. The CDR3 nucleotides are TGCAGTGCCCCTGGACTAACGCACTACGAGCAGTACTTC.

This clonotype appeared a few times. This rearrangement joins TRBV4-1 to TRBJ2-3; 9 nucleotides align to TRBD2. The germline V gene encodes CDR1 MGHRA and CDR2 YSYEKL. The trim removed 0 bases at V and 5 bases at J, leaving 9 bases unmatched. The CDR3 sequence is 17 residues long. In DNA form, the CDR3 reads TGCGCCAGCAGCCAAGAAATCGCGGGGGGGCCGATAGATACGCAGTATTTT. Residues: CASSQEIAGGPIDTQYF.

CDR3 sequence reads: CATSRDKRGRYDEQYF. The DNA of the CDR3 is TGTGCCACCAGCAGAGATAAGAGGGGCCGCTACGATGAGCAGTACTTC. The rearrangement joins TRBV15 to TRBJ2-5, with D possibly being TRBD1 or TRBD2 (5 bases each). V shed 0 bases and J shed 11 bases, with 22 bases lying between them. Looked up from germline, CDR1 is LNHNV and CDR2 is YYDKDF (reference sequence). This CDR3 has 16 amino acids.

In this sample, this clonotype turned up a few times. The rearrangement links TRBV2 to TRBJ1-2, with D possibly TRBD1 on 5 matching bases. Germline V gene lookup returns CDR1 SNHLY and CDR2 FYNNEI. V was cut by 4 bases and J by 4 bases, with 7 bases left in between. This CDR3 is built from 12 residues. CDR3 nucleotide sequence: TGTGCCAGCAGTGCGACAGCCTATGGCTACACCTTC. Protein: CASSATAYGYTF.

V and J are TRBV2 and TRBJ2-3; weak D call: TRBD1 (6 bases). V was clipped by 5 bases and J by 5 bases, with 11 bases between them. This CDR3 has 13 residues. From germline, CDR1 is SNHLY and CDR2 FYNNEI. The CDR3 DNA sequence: TGTGCCAGCAGTTACCTACAGGGAGATACGCAGTATTTT. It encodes CASSYLQGDTQYF.

The chain's CDR3 is CASSSTFGTGFEKLFF. For the CDR3, the DNA is TGCGCCAGCAGCTCGACCTTCGGGACAGGGTTTGAAAAACTGTTTTTT. V and J are TRBV5-1 and TRBJ1-4, with 9 bases that match TRBD1. Unmatched junction bases numbered 10, after V lost 3 bases and J lost 7 bases. CDR3 length equals 16 residues. Germline V gene sequence: CDR1 SGHRS, CDR2 YFSETQ.

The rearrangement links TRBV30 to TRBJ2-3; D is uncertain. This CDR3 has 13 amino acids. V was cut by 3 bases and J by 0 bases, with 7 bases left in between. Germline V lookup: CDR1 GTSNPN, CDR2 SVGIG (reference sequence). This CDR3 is CAWRPPSTDTQYF. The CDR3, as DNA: TGTGCCTGGAGGCCACCTAGCACAGATACGCAGTATTTT.

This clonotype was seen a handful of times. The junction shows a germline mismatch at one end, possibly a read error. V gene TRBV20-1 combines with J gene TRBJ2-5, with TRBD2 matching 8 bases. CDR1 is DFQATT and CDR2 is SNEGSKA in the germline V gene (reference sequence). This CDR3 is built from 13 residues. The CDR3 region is CSNSGRARETQYF. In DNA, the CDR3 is TGTTCTAATTCCGGGAGGGCCAGAGAGACCCAGTACTTC.

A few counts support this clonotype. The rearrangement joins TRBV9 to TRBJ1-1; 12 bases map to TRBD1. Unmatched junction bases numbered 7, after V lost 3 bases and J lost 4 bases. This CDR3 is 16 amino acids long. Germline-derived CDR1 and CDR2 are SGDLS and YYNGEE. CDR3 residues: CASSAGTGGVSTEAFF. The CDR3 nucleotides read TGTGCCAGCAGCGCCGGGACAGGGGGCGTTAGCACTGAAGCTTTCTTT.

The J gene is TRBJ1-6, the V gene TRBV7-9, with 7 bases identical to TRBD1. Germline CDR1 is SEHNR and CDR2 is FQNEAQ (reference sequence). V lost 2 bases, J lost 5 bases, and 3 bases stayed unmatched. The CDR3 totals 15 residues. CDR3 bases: TGTGCCAGCAGCTTAAGTGGACAGGATAATTCACCCCTCCACTTT. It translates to CASSLSGQDNSPLHF.

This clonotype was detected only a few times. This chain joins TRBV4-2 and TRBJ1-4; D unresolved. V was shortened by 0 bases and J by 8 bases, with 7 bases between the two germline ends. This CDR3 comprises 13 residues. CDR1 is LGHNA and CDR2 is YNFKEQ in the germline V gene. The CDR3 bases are TGTGCCAGCAGCCAAGACATAGGGGAAAAACTGTTTTTT. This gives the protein CASSQDIGEKLFF.

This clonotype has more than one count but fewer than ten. The CDR3 sequence: CASSYWRLAGYNEQFF. Here the CDR3 DNA reads TGTGCCAGCAGTTACTGGCGACTAGCGGGATACAATGAGCAGTTCTTC. The chain employs TRBV6-2 or TRBV6-3 and TRBJ2-1; 11 bases match TRBD2. The germline gives CDR1 MNHEY, CDR2 SVGEGT. This CDR3 has 16 amino acids. V lost 1 base and J lost 4; bases outside the gene matches: 3.

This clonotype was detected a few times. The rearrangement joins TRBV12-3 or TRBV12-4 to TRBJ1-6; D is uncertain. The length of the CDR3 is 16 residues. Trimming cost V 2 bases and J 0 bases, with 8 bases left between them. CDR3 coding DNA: TGTGCCAGCAGTTTACAGGCGAACTCCTATAATTCACCCCTCCACTTT. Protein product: CASSLQANSYNSPLHF.

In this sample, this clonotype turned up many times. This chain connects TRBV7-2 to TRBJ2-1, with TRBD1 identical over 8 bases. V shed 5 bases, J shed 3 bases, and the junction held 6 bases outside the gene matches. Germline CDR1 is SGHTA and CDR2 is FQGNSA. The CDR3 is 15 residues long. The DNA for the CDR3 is TGTGCCAGCAGCGAAGGGACAGGCCGCTACAATGAGCAGTTCTTC. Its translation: CASSEGTGRYNEQFF. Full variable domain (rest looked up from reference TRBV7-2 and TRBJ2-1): GAGVSQSPSNKVTEKGKDVELRCDPISGHTALYWYRQSLGQGLEFLIYFQGNSAPDKSGLPSDRFSAERTGGSVSTLTIQRTQQEDSAVYLCASSEGTGRYNEQFFGPGTRLTVL.

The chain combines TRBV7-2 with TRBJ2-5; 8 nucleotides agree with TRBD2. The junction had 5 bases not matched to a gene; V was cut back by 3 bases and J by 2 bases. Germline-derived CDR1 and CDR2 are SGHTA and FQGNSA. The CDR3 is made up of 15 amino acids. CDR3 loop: CASSFQRGPQETQYF. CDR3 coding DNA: TGTGCCAGCAGCTTTCAGCGGGGGCCACAAGAGACCCAGTACTTC. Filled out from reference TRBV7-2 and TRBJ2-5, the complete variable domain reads GAGVSQSPSNKVTEKGKDVELRCDPISGHTALYWYRQSLGQGLEFLIYFQGNSAPDKSGLPSDRFSAERTGGSVSTLTIQRTQQEDSAVYLCASSFQRGPQETQYFGPGTRLLVL.

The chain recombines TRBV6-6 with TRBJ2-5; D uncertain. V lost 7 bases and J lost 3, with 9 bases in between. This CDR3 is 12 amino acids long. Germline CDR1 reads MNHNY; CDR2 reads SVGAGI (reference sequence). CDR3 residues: CASTLTKETQYF. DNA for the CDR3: TGTGCCAGCACCCTGACAAAAGAGACCCAGTACTTC.

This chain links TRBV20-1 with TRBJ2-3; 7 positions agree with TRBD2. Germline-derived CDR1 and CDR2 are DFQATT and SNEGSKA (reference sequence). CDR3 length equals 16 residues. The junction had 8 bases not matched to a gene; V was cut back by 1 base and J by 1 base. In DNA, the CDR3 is TGCAGTGCTAGAGGAACGGGAGGCTTTGGCACAGATACGCAGTATTTT. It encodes CSARGTGGFGTDTQYF.

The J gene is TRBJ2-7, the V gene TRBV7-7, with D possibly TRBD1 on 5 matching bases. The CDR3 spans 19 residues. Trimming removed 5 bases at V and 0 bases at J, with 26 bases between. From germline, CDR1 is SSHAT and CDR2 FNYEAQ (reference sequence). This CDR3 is CASSPEADRRTGSSYEQYF. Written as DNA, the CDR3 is TGTGCCAGCAGCCCTGAGGCAGATCGCCGAACAGGAAGCTCCTACGAGCAGTACTTC.

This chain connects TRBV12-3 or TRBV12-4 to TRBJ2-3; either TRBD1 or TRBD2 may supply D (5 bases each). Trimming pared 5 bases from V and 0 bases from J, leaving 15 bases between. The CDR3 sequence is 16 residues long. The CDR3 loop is CASSLDGALSTDTQYF. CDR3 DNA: TGTGCCAGCAGTCTTGACGGGGCCCTTAGCACAGATACGCAGTATTTT.

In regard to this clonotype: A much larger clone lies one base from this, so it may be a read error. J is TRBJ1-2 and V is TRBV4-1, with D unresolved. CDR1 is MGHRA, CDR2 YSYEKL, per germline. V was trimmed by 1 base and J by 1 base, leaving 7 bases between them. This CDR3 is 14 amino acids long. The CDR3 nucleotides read TGCGCCAGCAGCCAAGGCCCCGATAACTATGGCTACACCTTC. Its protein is CASSQGPDNYGYTF.

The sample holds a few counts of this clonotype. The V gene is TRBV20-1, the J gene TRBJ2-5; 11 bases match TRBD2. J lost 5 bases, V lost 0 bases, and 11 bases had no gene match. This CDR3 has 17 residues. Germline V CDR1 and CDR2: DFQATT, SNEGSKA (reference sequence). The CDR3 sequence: CSARDYSGRAVRETQYF. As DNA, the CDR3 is TGCAGTGCTAGAGATTATAGCGGGAGGGCCGTCCGGGAGACCCAGTACTTC.

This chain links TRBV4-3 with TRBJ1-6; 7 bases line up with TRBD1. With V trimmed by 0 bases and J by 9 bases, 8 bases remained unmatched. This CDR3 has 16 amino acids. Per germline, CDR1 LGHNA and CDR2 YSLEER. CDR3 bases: TGCGCCAGCAGCCAAGACCCGACAGGGAGTAGTTCACCCCTCCACTTT. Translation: CASSQDPTGSSSPLHF.